This record covers a single T cell receptor beta chain. Individuals aged 18 to 89 years were recruited from fewer than 30 US areas. Which cohort a participant joined came from the clinical history participants gave. Resolution of symptoms, clearance, or two negative PCRs was present in recovered Cohort 3 donors. Trimming stripped 9 bases from V and 9 bases from J, with 14 bases between. Germline V CDR1 and CDR2: MDHEN, SYDVKM. The CDR3 loop spans 11 amino acids. Some clones are missing from TCRdb's copy, which holds only in-frame ones; the method was immunoSEQ multiplex PCR. The sample lists about 310,000 clones, roughly 89% occurring once. This sample is drawn from a study of blood T cell repertoires in COVID-19. Study overall: From T cells, B-cell-depleted T cells, or PBMCs came the material, which was cDNA or gDNA.

The chain couples TRBV28 to TRBJ1-2; perhaps TRBD1 as D (6 bases). Sequencing input: PBMCs or T cells enriched from blood (not recorded which). This clonotype was obtained from a woman aged 18-29 years who had recovered from COVID-19. This chain's CDR3 is CASSTGWRYTF. The CDR3 DNA reads TGTGCCAGTAGCACAGGGTGGCGCTACACCTTC.